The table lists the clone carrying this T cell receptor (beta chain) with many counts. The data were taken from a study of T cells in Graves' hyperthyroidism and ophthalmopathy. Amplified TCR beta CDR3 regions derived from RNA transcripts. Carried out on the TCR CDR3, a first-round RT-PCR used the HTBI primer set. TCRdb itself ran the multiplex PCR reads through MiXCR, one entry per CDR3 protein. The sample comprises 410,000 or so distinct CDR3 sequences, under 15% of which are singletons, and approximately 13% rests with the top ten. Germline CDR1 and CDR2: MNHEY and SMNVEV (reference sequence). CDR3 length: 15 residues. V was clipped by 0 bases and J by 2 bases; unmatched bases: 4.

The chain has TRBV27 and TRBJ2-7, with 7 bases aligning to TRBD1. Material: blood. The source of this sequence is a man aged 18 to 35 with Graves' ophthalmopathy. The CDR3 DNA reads TGTGCCAGCAGTTTATCGCCCGGGACAGCCTACGAGCAGTACTTC. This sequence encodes CASSLSPGTAYEQYF.